This T cell receptor beta chain emerged from a study of cytomegalovirus exposure and HLA in healthy donors (dated by TCRdb to 2015 to 2018). For context, the study as a whole: According to an earlier analysis of 450 to 650 of the donors, 200 million or so T cells yielded some 110 million unique TCR beta sequences and approximately 300 Gb of sequence data. Approximately 330 gigabases of sequencing data and approximately 92 million unique TCR sequences made up an early release that covered approximately 700 HLA-typed donors. Of the roughly 400 genotyped donors, less than 90% were placed in the genetic ancestry cluster associated with self-reported Caucasian donors. The study was designed to test whether signatures of past pathogen exposure could be identified by cataloging public T cell receptors. The study profiled the T cell repertoires of more than 500 subjects by immunosequencing and related them to cytomegalovirus serostatus. In addition to the first cohort of about 650 subjects, a separate validation cohort of some 120 different subjects was used. The study combined high-throughput TCR immunosequencing, statistical association of individual TCRs with disease status, and machine learning to predict cytomegalovirus infection status. In a later analysis, previously published TCR beta repertoires from several hundred donors were re-analyzed and high-resolution HLA genotyping was added so that TCR occurrence patterns could be studied. In the later analysis, no new phenotypic data were used to find candidate immune exposures; instead, reliance was placed on TCR beta sequences and their occurrence across donors. In an earlier analysis of 500 to 650 of the donors, high-throughput TCR beta sequencing was used to judge whether each TCR beta V gene segment behaved as functional or pseudogenic. Donor age, sex, ethnicity and CMV serostatus were compiled together with the repertoire data. A later genetic analysis took genome-wide SNP genotypes for about 55% of the 666 donors and used that subset as a discovery cohort. All discovery cohort repertoires had been generated on a single sequencing platform. HLA typing included class I and class II loci at four-digit resolution. The number of donors typed differed by locus, with roughly 629-640 for A, B, C, DRB1 and DQB1, roughly 520 for DQA1, 600 to 610 for DPA1, and some 450 for DPB1. Roughly 5 DR-DQ haplotypes were handled as single units for association and clustering because linkage in the cohort was strong. Among about 400 genotyped donors of the cohort, an average of approximately 220,000 unique TCR beta nucleotide sequences was sequenced per donor, of which about 18% were non-productive.

A note on this clone: Which antigen it targets is not known. Qualities for individual bases were not recorded, and no much larger clone is one base off.

The cohort was made up of about 670 healthy bone marrow donors. All cohort members were sampled while nominally healthy, although unrecorded immune exposures were likely present. The donor was CMV seropositive and belonged to the group of 250 to 300 seropositive cohort members. A peripheral blood sample was collected from each donor, and TCR beta sequencing was performed on peripheral blood mononuclear cells. Genomic DNA extraction from the blood cell samples was performed with the Qiagen DNeasy Blood Extraction Kit. The receptor library was made with the immunoSEQ multiplex PCR assay. For the multiplex PCR, a mixture combining 60 forward primers for TCR Vbeta segments and 13 reverse primers for TCR Jbeta segments was used. The CDR3 region of rearranged TCR beta genes was amplified from genomic DNA with a multiplex PCR assay. The Illumina HiSeq System was used to sequence the amplified TCR beta libraries as 87-base-pair reads. The original methods were these. Across the 640 or so repertoires, a later analysis counted roughly 84 million unique TCR beta chains, roughly 11 million of which were shared by at least two donors. A nearest-neighbor algorithm error-corrected the raw reads and collapsed the reads into unique sequences, merging closely related sequences to remove PCR and sequencing errors. To assign V, D and J gene segments, CDR3 sequences were aligned to IMGT reference sequences. For a sequence to be retained, at least a six-nucleotide match to both a V gene segment and a J gene segment was required. Rearrangements were classified as productive when the CDR3 lacked stop codons and remained in frame with V and J, and all other rearrangements were classified as non-productive. Following IMGT convention, CDR3 was defined as the stretch from the second conserved V-encoded cysteine up to the conserved J-encoded phenylalanine. In an earlier analysis of around 540 of the donors, sequences lacking an unambiguous match to a single V gene segment were excluded. An earlier analysis of fewer than 750 of the donors called V segments functional above 56.7% productive rearrangements and segregating when the between-donor standard deviation exceeded 5%. A statistical classification framework was built for diagnosing cytomegalovirus status from the catalog of TCR beta chain sequences. A later analysis assigned V and J genes by comparing TCR nucleotide sequences with IMGT/GENE-DB human TR gene sequences. Using the TCRdist pipeline, a later analysis assigned CDR3 sequences along with most-parsimonious VDJ recombination scenarios. In a later analysis, each TCR beta chain was defined by its CDR3 amino acid sequence together with its V-gene family, and reads lacking a unique V-gene family were excluded. As a way to deal with suspected cross-contamination and a sequencing artifact, a later analysis dropped approximately 590 nucleotide sequences that were highly shared and had low generation probability. A later analysis calculated a clonal expansion index for each public chain from normalized within-repertoire ranks of inferred template counts. Generation probabilities in a later analysis came from a VDJ recombination model fitted to out-of-frame rearrangements, and those results were checked against IGoR. In a later analysis, hypergeometric tests were used to score TCR-TCR, TCR-HLA and TCR-CMV co-occurrence, with a repertoire-size bias correction applied to TCR pairs. False discovery rates were estimated in a later analysis by permuting HLA or CMV assignments 20 times. In a later analysis, co-occurring TCRs were grouped with DBSCAN, and TCRdist sequence similarity was added when clustering was performed within HLA-allele-positive subsets. Repertoires with fewer than 30,000 or more than 120,000 public chains were left out of co-occurrence clustering, as were four to six repertoires with anomalous nucleotide sharing. TCRdb obtained this table from immuneACCESS and retained in-frame rearrangements with V and J assigned. These tables miss some clones; where compared with another copy, unresolved V genes account for less than half of the shortfall, and the remainder is unexplained. V, J and clone size were drawn from that table, and D and trimming were deduced from the DNA. This sample comprises 70,000 to 85,000 clones, 65% to 75% of them detected only once. About 9.1% of the sample lies in the top ten.

Here is what the overall study found, with its caveats: The 87-base-pair reads could not distinguish some IMGT-functional V segments, including TRBV6-2 and TRBV6-3, so those segments were excluded. An earlier analysis of approximately 540 of the donors showed that most TCR beta V segments appeared in productive rearrangements either about 87% or about 30% of the time, which broadly matched IMGT annotations. Across donors, most TCR sequences were observed very rarely, whereas some public TCRs were present in many individuals. A total of 150 or so TCR beta chains were listed by the study as associated with cytomegalovirus. In both the original and validation cohorts, the classifier was reported to diagnose cytomegalovirus status with high specificity and sensitivity. The earlier analysis of around 600 of the donors excluded over 15 rarely observed V segments, including chromosome 9 orphons, because counts were too low. In vitro tests confirmed that three of the cytomegalovirus-associated TCR beta chains recognize cytomegalovirus antigens. A group of highly shared sequence variants was considered likely to be a technical artifact of the sequencing pipeline. Correlated functional status among segregating V segments might reflect linkage disequilibrium, but an unknown experimental factor could not be ruled out. Because HLA typing was missing for some donors at each locus, association tests included only the typed subset. A later analysis associated 15,000 or so TCR beta sequences with specific HLA alleles at a false discovery rate of 0.05. A later analysis found that HLA-associated TCR beta chains were more clonally expanded and had lower generation probabilities than equally common non-associated chains. In this cohort, only TCR beta chains were sequenced, and detectable features were limited by the absence of alpha or paired-chain data. Assigning TCR associations to individual alleles was difficult when HLA alleles, especially DR and DQ, strongly co-occurred. The authors suggested that the approach could potentially be generalized to other disease states and immunological phenotypes. A later genetic analysis associated a missense DCLRE1C variant with V-gene and J-gene trimming of TCR beta chains, and an independent cohort replicated the association. In a later analysis, the rate of TCR association differed among HLA loci, with DRB1 alleles having the most associated TCRs and HLA-C alleles having the fewest. CMV serostatus was the only immune exposure information available for the cohort. Most CMV-associated TCR beta chains appeared to be HLA-restricted in a later analysis, and the HLA associations seemed to be driven largely by CMV exposure. According to a later genetic analysis, donors in an Asian-associated ancestry cluster had fewer N-insertions in productive TCRs than the approximately 670-donor mean. In a later analysis, several top co-occurrence clusters were reported to appear linked to parvovirus B19, influenza, CMV and Epstein-Barr virus. The presence/absence analyses assumed that sequencing depth was roughly uniform across donors, and that assumption may not be true. A further reported finding was that TCR beta sequences accurately predicted the HLA-A and HLA-B alleles for most subjects in the first cohort.

Counted from cysteine to phenylalanine, this CDR3 has 17 amino acids. The sequence is cut down to CDR3 DNA, 51 bases in frame from base 1. Per the germline V gene, SGHTA is the CDR1 and FQGTGA is the CDR2. The V end gives up 0 bases and the J end 1 base, leaving 5 bases in the junction not matched to a gene. The rearranged chain carries TRBV7-3 and TRBJ2-1, and TRBD2 aligns with 8 junction nucleotides. The sequence was obtained from a man aged 40-49 years in good health and CMV-seropositive. Sample: PBMCs. CDR3 reads: CASSLTAGGVSYNEQFF. The bases read TGTGCCAGCAGCTTAACGGCCGGGGGGGTTTCCTACAATGAGCAGTTCTTC.